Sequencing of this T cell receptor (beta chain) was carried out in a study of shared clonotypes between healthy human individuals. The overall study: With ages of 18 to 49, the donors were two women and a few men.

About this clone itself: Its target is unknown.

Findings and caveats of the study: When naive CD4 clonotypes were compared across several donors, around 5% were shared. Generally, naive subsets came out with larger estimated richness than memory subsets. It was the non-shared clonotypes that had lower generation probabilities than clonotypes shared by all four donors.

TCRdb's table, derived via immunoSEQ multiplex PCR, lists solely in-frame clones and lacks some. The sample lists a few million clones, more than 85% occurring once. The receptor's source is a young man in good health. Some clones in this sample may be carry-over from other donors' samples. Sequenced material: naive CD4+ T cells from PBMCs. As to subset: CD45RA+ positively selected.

CDR3 sequence: CASSQEGRTPGPGSEKLFF. CDR3 sequence (DNA): TGCGCCAGCAGCCAAGAAGGGCGGACACCGGGACCCGGGAGTGAAAAACTGTTTTTT. This chain links TRBV4-1 with TRBJ1-4; TRBD1 might be the D (5 bases). This CDR3 comprises 19 residues. With 0 bases removed from V and 7 bases from J, the gap between germline ends came to 24 bases. CDR1 MGHRA and CDR2 YSYEKL come from the germline V gene.